Shown below are 10 T cell receptor beta chains from a single sample sequenced in a study of T cell responses to AZD1222 COVID-19 vaccine. Repertoires were generated with immunoSEQ multiplex PCR, while TCRdb's copy carries only in-frame clones and drops some. This table holds about 120,000 clones, about 91% found once. Sample: peripheral blood, taken on day 0 of AZD1222 vaccination. The source is an adult in good health.

The chain uses TRBV28 and TRBJ1-5; perhaps TRBD1 as D (6 bases). CDR3 length: 14 amino acids. From germline, CDR1 is MDHEN and CDR2 SYDVKM. Deletions cut 1 base from V and 6 bases from J, with 10 bases between. The CDR3 nucleotides read TGTGCCAGCAGTTTATTGGGGGCGAGTCAGCCCCAGCATTTT. It is translated as CASSLLGASQPQHF.

This chain uses TRBV10-3 with TRBJ1-2; tentatively, D is TRBD1 (6 bases). Germline-derived CDR1 and CDR2 are ENHRY and SYGVKD. This CDR3 comprises 15 residues. V lost 6 bases and J lost 3, with 17 bases in between. The CDR3 loop is CAIRGSWDNDYGYTF. CDR3 bases: TGTGCCATCAGAGGCTCTTGGGACAATGACTATGGCTACACCTTC.

The chain carries TRBV4-2 and TRBJ2-3; D call uncertain. Germline assignment: CDR1 LGHNA and CDR2 YNFKEQ. V was shortened by 4 bases and J by 2 bases, with 4 bases between the two germline ends. There are 12 residues in the CDR3. CDR3 protein: CASSLNTDTQYF. The DNA of the CDR3 is TGTGCCAGCAGCCTTAACACAGATACGCAGTATTTT.

This clone was detected only a few times. The chain combines TRBV5-5 with TRBJ1-3; D remains ambiguous. Looked up from germline, CDR1 is SGHKS and CDR2 is YYEKEE (reference sequence). The V gene lost 4 bases and the J gene lost 4 bases, with 12 bases spanning the gap. The CDR3 is 14 residues long. The CDR3 coding sequence is TGTGCCAGCAGCGGGAGGTTGGGCGGAAACACCATATATTTT. This translates into CASSGRLGGNTIYF.

The gene calls are TRBV3-1 (or the pseudogene TRBV3-2) and TRBJ1-2; the match to TRBD1 covers 9 bases. CDR3 length equals 14 residues. V lost 7 bases to trimming and J lost 1 base; unmatched junction nucleotides: 4. Per germline, CDR1 LGHDT and CDR2 YNNKEL (reference sequence). This chain's CDR3 is CASTPGQGNYGYTF. CDR3 sequence (DNA): TGTGCCAGCACCCCGGGACAGGGTAACTATGGCTACACCTTC.

The V and J genes are TRBV10-1 and TRBJ1-4, with 7 nucleotides matching TRBD1. V was pared by 3 bases and J by 8 bases, with 0 bases of the junction left unmatched. The CDR3 consists of 12 residues. Germline CDR1 WNHNN, CDR2 SYGVQD (reference sequence). CDR3 amino acids: CASSEQGEKLFF. CDR3 sequence (DNA): TGCGCCAGCAGTGAACAGGGGGAAAAACTGTTTTTT.

This sequence joins TRBV5-6 and TRBJ2-1; TRBD2 agrees at 7 bases. The CDR3 contains 15 residues. The ends lost 0 bases at V and 8 bases at J; junction bases unmatched: 8. Germline assignment: CDR1 SGHDT and CDR2 YYEEEE. This CDR3 is CASSLGAGVIYEQFF. In DNA, the CDR3 is TGTGCCAGCAGCTTGGGGGCGGGGGTTATCTATGAGCAGTTCTTC.

The chain recombines TRBV18 with TRBJ1-2, with 8 positions matching TRBD1. The CDR3 is 13 amino acids. Germline assignment: CDR1 KGHSH and CDR2 LQKENI. After removal of 6 bases from V and 9 bases from J, the junction contained 9 bases not matched to a gene. The CDR3 sequence: CASSSADRDSYTF. The CDR3 DNA follows: TGTGCCAGCTCTTCCGCGGACAGGGATAGCTACACCTTC.

The chain joins TRBV7-9 to TRBJ1-2; the match to TRBD1 covers 12 bases. The ends lost 4 bases at V and 6 bases at J; junction bases unmatched: 6. CDR3 length: 15 amino acids. Germline V gene data show CDR1 as SEHNR and CDR2 as FQNEAQ (reference sequence). The CDR3 DNA reads as TGTGCCAGCAGCTACCGGGACAGGGGGCGGAATGGCTACACCTTC. This gives the protein CASSYRDRGRNGYTF.

This clone was seen a single time. The chain uses TRBV4-1 and TRBJ2-5; no clear D. CDR3 length: 12 amino acids. The V end lost 4 bases, the J end lost 8 bases, and 11 bases lay between the germline ends. Germline loops: CDR1 MGHRA, CDR2 YSYEKL. The CDR3 DNA is TGCGCCAGCAGCCTGGAAGGCGGTACCCAGTACTTC. It codes for CASSLEGGTQYF.